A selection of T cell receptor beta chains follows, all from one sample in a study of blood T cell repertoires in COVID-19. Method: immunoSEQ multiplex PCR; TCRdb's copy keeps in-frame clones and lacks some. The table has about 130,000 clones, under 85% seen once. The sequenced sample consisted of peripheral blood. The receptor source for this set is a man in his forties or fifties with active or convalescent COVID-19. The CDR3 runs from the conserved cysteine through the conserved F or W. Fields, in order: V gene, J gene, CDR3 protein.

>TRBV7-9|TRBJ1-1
CASSEDRGRLAFF
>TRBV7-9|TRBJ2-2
CASTSGQGGTGELFF
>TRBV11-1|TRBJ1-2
CASSFFGGGYTF
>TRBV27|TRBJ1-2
CAPTFPGGSANYGYTF
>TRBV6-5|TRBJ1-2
CASSSHSTGNYGYTF
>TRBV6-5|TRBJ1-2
CASRTIKDRGSGYTF
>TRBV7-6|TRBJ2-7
CASSLGLAAYEQYF
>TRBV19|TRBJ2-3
CASSLRGATEDTQYF
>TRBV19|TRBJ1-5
CASSTPSRVRGNQPQHF
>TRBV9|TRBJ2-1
CASSPQAGQGPYNEQFF
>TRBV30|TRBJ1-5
CAWSVSITRQPQHF
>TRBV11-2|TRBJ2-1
CASSLDIGRGNNEQFF
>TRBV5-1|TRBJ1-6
CASSAIDRGQFSPLHF
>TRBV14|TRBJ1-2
CASSQEWGRRAF
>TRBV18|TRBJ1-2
CASSPEASGTANYGYTF
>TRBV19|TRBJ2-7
CASSGTGPNYEQYF
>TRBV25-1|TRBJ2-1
CASSDAGGRRNEQFF
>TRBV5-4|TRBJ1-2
CASSLFGGEGYTF
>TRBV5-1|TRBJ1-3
CASSLEGQGATIYF
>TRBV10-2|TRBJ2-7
CASRTGGFPYEQYF
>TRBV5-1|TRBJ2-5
CASSLGSSGYQETQYF
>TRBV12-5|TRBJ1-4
CASGLVKLTGGNEKLFF
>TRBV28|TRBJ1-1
CASRHRENTEAFF
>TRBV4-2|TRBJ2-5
CASSQDPLGADPSEKTQYF
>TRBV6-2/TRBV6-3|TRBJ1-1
CASSYSTVSPRAFF
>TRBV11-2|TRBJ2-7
CASSPQYEQYF
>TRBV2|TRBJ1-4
CASSVGAKEKLFF
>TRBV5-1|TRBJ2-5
CASSSETGTTPGTQYF
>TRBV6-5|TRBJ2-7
CASSLNEAGTYEQYF
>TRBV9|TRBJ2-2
CASSVGGSTGELFF
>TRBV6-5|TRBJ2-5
CASSYSRTGMQETQYF
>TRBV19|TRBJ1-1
CASKSQVNTEAFF
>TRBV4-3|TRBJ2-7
CASSQAGQGTYEQYF
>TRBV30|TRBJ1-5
CAWSRDTGNQPQHF
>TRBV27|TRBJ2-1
CASSPGQGISNEQFF
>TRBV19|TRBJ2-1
CASNWDSSYNEQFF
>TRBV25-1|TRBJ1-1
CASSDTGGRAEAFF
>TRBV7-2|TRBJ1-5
CASSAGTGTDQPQHF
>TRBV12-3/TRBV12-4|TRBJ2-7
CASSLRGYEQYF
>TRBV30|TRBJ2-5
CAWSRTGRETQYF
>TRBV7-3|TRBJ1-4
CASSLGPPSTNEKLFF
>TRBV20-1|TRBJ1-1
CSASGTVKREAFF
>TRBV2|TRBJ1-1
CASDVIRDMKKTEAFF
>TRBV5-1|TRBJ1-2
CASSSLGKGAGDGYTF
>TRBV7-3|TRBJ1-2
CASSLTGTGGARWTF
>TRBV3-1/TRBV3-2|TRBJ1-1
CASGWAGVNTEAFF
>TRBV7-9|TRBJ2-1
CASSPESGDYYNEQFF
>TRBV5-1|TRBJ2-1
CASSPRTGNNEQFF
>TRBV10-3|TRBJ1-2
CAISQGDYGYTF
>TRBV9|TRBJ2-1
CASSVSGTPYNEQFF
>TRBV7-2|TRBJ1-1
CASSLGQGTEAFF
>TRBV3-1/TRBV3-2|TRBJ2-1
CASSPRLTSGGANEQFF
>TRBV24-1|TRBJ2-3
CATSDPGTSSTDTQYF
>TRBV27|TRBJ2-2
CATWTGRAGELFF
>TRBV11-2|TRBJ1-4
CASSLMGGIMGEKLFF
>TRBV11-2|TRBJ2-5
CASRTNSGGKETQYF
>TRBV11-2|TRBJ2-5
CASSSIATYQETQYF
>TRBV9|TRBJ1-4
CASSVGGGDEKLFF
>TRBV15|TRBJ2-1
CATSRDRASRGNEQFF
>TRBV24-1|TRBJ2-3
CATSDARTQYF